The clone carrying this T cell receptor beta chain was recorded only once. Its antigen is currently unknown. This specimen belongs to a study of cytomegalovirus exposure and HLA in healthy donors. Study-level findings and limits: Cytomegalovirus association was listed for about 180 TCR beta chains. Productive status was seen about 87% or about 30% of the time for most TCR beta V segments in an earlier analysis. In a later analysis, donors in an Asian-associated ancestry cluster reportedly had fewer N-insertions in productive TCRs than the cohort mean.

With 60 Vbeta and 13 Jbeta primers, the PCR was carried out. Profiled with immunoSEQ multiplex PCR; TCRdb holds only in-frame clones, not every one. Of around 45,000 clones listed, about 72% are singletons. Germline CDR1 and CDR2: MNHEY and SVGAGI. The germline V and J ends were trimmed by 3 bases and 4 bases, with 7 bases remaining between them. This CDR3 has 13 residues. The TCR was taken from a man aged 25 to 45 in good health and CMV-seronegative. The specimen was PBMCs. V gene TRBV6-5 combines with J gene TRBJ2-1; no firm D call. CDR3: CASSYWLYNEQFF. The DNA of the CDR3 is TGTGCCAGCAGTTATTGGCTTTACAATGAGCAGTTCTTC.